The 4 T cell receptor beta chains given below trace back to one sample, sequenced in a study of OX40 agonist ivuxolimab in advanced cancers. The protocol was immunoSEQ multiplex PCR, while the TCRdb copy is restricted to in-frame clones and leaves out a portion. Of fewer than 25,000 clones listed, about 90% are singletons. The sample in question was CD4+ or CD8+ T cells sorted from blood, obtained in a trial of the OX40 agonist ivuxolimab. All receptors come from an adult with an advanced solid tumor such as melanoma, head and neck, liver or kidney cancer.

This clone appeared once. The V gene is TRBV19, the J gene TRBJ2-1, with 9 bases that match TRBD2. There are 16 residues in the CDR3. Germline V lookup: CDR1 LNHDA, CDR2 SQIVND (reference sequence). V shed 2 bases, J shed 4 bases, and the junction held 6 bases outside the gene matches. Here the CDR3 DNA reads TGTGCCAGTAGTATAACCGGGACTAGCCCTTACAATGAGCAGTTCTTC. Its protein product is CASSITGTSPYNEQFF.

This clone was found a few times. The rearrangement joins TRBV11-1 to TRBJ1-2; D gene uncertain. Per the germline V gene, CDR1 is SGHAT and CDR2 is FQDESV (reference sequence). V was shortened by 3 bases and J by 0 bases, with 5 bases between the two germline ends. The CDR3 is 13 residues long. CDR3 nucleotide sequence: TGTGCCAGCAGCTTTGAAGCTAACTATGGCTACACCTTC. This encodes CASSFEANYGYTF. Combining the CDR3 with reference TRBV11-1 and TRBJ1-2 gives the whole variable domain EAEVAQSPRYKITEKSQAVAFWCDPISGHATLYWYRQILGQGPELLVQFQDESVVDDSQLPKDRFSAERLKGVDSTLKIQPAELGDSAMYLCASSFEANYGYTFGSGTRLTVV.

V usage is TRBV9 and J usage is TRBJ1-1, with a tentative D call TRBD1 (6 bases). Germline V lookup: CDR1 SGDLS, CDR2 YYNGEE. This CDR3 contains 15 residues. V was shortened by 0 bases and J by 0 bases, with 9 bases between the two germline ends. The CDR3 loop reads CASSVGGQMNTEAFF. The CDR3, as DNA: TGTGCCAGCAGCGTAGGGGGGCAGATGAACACTGAAGCTTTCTTT.

The chain employs TRBV6-5 and TRBJ2-3; 9 bases line up with TRBD2. The V and J ends lost 2 bases and 1 base, in that order; junction bases with no gene match: 1. Germline V gene lookup returns CDR1 MNHEY and CDR2 SVGAGI. The CDR3 has 15 amino acids. Here the CDR3 DNA reads TGTGCCAGCAGTTACGCTAGCGGGGGCACAGATACGCAGTATTTT. Protein product: CASSYASGGTDTQYF.